This TCR beta chain was sequenced for a study of PD-L1 blockade in urothelial cancer. The wider study: The patients first took atezolizumab around 2014, receiving 1,200 mg intravenously every 3 weeks. The analyses of blood took place 3 weeks (second dose) and 6 weeks after treatment start. Reported median T cell count for blood samples was more than 140,000.

Deletions cut 2 bases from V and 6 bases from J, with 6 bases between. The CDR3 has 12 residues. CDR1 and CDR2 (germline): SGHTA, FQGNSA. The table came from immunoSEQ multiplex PCR; TCRdb's copy has only in-frame clones and leaves some out. The table shows 50,000 to 70,000 clones, with approximately 78% occurring only once. The time point: pretreatment peripheral blood. This chain connects TRBV7-2 to TRBJ2-3; D not resolved. Sequences were derived from PBMCs, sampled around atezolizumab (anti-PD-L1) treatment. The TCR originated in a man aged 65 to 85 with urothelial cancer. The CDR3 DNA reads as TGTGCCAGCAGCTTAAACCGGGATACGCAGTATTTT. This translates into CASSLNRDTQYF.